This TCR beta chain came from a study of shared clonotypes between healthy human individuals. The germline V and J ends were trimmed by 3 bases and 5 bases, with 16 bases remaining between them. Germline CDR1 MGHDK, CDR2 SYGVNS. The CDR3 runs 15 residues. This clone was counted ten times or more. Sequencing was performed with immunoSEQ multiplex PCR; in TCRdb, only in-frame clones are kept and a portion is missing. Of some 240,000 clones in the sample, about 65% were seen once. The sample consisted of memory CD4+ T cells sorted from blood. Subset here: CD45RA-negative fraction. This sequence originates from a man aged 25-45 years in good health. The V gene is TRBV25-1, the J gene TRBJ1-1; tentative D call: TRBD1 (6 bases). This chain's CDR3 is CASSEIQGIQTEAFF. CDR3 nucleotides: TGTGCCAGCAGTGAGATCCAGGGGATTCAGACTGAAGCTTTCTTT.